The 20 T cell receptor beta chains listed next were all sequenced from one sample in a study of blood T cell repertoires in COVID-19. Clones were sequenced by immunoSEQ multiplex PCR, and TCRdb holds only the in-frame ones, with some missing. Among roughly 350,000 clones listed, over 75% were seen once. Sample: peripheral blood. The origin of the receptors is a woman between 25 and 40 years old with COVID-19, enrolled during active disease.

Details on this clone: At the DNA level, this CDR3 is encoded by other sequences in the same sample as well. CDR3 DNA sequence: TGCGCCAGCAGTACAGGGGGCAACACTGAAGCTTTCTTT. Translating it yields CASSTGGNTEAFF. This rearrangement joins TRBV5-1 to TRBJ1-1, with 9 bases fitting TRBD1. After removal of 5 bases from V and 2 bases from J, the junction contained 1 base not matched to a gene. CDR1 and CDR2 from the germline V gene are SGHRS and YFSETQ. The CDR3 runs to 13 residues.

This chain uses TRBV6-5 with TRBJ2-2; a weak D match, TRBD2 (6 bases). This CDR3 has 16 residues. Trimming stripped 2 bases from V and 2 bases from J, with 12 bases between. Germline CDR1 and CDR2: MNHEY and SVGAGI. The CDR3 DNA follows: TGTGCCAGCAGTTACCTGGGTAGCGGAAACACCGGGGAGCTGTTTTTT. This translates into CASSYLGSGNTGELFF.

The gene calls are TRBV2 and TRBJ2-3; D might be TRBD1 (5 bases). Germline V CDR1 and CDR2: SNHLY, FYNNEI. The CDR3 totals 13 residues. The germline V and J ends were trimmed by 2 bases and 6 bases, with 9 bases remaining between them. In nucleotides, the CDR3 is TGTGCCAGCAGTGAATTGGGGCAGGATACGCAGTATTTT. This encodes CASSELGQDTQYF.

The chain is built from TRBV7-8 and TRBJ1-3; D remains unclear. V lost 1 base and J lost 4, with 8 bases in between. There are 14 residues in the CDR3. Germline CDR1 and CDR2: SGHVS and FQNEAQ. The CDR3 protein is CASSLGSKGNTIYF. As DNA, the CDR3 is TGTGCCAGCAGCTTAGGGTCTAAGGGAAACACCATATATTTT.

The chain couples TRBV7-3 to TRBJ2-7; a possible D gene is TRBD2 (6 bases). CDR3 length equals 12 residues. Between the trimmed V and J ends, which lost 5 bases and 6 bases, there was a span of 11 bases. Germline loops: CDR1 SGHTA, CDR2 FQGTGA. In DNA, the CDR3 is TGTGCCAGCAGCCCCGCGGGGATCGAGCAGTACTTC. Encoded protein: CASSPAGIEQYF.

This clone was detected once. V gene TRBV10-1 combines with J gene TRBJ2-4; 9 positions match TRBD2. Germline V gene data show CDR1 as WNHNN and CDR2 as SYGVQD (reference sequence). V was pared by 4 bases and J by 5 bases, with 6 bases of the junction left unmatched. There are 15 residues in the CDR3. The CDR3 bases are TGCGCCAGCAGTGGTGGTAGCGGGGGAGAAAACATTCAGTACTTC. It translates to CASSGGSGGENIQYF.

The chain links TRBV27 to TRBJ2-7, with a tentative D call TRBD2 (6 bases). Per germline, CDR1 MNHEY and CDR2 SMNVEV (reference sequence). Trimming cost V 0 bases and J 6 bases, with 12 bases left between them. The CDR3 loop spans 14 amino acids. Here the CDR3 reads CASSLSGLLPEQYF. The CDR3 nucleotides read TGTGCCAGCAGTTTATCGGGACTCCTCCCCGAGCAGTACTTC.

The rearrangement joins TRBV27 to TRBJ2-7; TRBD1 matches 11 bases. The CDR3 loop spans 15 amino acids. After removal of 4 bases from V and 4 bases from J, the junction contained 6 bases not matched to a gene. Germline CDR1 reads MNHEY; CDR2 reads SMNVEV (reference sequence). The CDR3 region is CASSSSGTGGYEQYF. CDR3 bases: TGTGCCAGCAGTTCTAGCGGGACAGGGGGGTACGAGCAGTACTTC.

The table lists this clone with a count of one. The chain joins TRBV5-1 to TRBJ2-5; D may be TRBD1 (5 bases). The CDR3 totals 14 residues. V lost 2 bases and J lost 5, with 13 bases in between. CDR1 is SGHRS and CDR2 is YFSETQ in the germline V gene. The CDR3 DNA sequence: TGCGCCAGCAGCTTTTCAGGGATGACTGAGACCCAGTACTTC. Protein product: CASSFSGMTETQYF.

CDR3 region: CASSYPGQGMNTEAFF. The CDR3 DNA reads as TGTGCCAGCAGTTACCCGGGACAGGGTATGAACACTGAAGCTTTCTTT. This rearrangement joins TRBV6-2 or TRBV6-3 to TRBJ1-1; the match to TRBD1 covers 9 bases. CDR3 length equals 16 residues. V trimming: 2 bases; J trimming: 0 bases; junction bases outside the gene matches: 4. Germline lookup yields CDR1 MNHEY and CDR2 SVGEGT.

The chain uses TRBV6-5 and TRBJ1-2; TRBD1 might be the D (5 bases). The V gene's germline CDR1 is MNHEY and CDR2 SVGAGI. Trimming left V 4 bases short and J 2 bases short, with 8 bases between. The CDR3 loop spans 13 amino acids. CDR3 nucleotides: TGTGCCAGCAGTTTGGACAAGAACTATGGCTACACCTTC. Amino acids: CASSLDKNYGYTF.

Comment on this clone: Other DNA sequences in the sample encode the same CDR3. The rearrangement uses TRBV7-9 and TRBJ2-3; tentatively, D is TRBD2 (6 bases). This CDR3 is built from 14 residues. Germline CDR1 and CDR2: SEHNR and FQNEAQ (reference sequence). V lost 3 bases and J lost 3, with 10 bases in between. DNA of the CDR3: TGTGCCAGCAGCTTGGAGGGGTCAACAGATACGCAGTATTTT. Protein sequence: CASSLEGSTDTQYF.

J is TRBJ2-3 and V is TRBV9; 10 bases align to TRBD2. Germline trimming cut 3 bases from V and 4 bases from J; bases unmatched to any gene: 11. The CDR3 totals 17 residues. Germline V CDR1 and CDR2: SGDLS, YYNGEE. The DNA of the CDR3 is TGTGCCAGCAGCGCCCAAGTAGCGGGAGGCGGCCCAGATACGCAGTATTTT. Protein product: CASSAQVAGGGPDTQYF.

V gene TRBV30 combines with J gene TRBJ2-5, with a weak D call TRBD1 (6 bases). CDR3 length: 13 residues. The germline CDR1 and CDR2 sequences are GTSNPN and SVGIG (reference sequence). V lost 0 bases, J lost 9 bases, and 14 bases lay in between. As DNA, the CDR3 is TGTGCCTGGAGTGTACAGGGCCAGGACCCCCAGTACTTC. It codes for CAWSVQGQDPQYF.

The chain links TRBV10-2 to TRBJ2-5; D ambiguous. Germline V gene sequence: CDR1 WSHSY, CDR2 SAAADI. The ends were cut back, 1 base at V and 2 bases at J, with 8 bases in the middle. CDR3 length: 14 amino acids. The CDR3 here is CASSELSDQETQYF. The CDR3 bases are TGCGCCAGCAGTGAGTTGTCAGATCAAGAGACCCAGTACTTC.

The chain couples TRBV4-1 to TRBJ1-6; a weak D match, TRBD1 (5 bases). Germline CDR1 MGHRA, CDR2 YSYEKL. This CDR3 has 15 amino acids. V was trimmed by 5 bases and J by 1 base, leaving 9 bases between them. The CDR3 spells CASSGQGSYNSPLHF. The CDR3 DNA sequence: TGCGCCAGCAGCGGCCAGGGATCCTATAATTCACCCCTCCACTTT.

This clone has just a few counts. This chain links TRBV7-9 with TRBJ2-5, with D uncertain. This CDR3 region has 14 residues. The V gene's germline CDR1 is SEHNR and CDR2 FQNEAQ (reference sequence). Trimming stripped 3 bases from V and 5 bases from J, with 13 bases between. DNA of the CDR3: TGTGCCAGCAGCTTTGGGCCCCCTGAGGAGACCCAGTACTTC. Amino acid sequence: CASSFGPPEETQYF.

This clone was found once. In DNA, the CDR3 is TGTGCCAGCAGTTATAGCGGGATTAGCACAGATACGCAGTATTTT. This sequence encodes CASSYSGISTDTQYF. This chain links TRBV6-6 with TRBJ2-3, with 8 bases that match TRBD2. Per the germline V gene, CDR1 is MNHNY and CDR2 is SVGAGI (reference sequence). CDR3 length: 15 residues. Germline trimming cut 3 bases from V and 0 bases from J; bases unmatched to any gene: 2.

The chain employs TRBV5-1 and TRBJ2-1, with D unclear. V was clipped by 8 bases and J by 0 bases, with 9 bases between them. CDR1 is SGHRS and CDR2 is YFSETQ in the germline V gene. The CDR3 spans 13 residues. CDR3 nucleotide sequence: TGCGCCAGTGGCAGGAACTCCTACAATGAGCAGTTCTTC. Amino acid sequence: CASGRNSYNEQFF.

The CDR3 loop reads CASNQAGGGYEQYF. The CDR3 bases are TGCGCCAGCAACCAAGCGGGAGGCGGCTACGAGCAGTACTTC. The chain couples TRBV10-2 to TRBJ2-7, with 9 bases matching TRBD2. V was clipped by 7 bases and J by 3 bases; unmatched bases: 7. Germline V gives CDR1 WSHSY, CDR2 SAAADI. This CDR3 is built from 14 residues.